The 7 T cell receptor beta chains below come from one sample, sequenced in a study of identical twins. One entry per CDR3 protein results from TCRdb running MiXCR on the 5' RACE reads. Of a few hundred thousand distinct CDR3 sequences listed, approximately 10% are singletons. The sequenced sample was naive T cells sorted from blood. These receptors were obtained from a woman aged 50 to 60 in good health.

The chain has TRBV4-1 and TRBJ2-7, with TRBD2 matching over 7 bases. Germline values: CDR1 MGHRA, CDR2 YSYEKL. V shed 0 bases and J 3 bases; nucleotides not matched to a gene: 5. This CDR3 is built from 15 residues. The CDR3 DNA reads TGCGCCAGCAGCCAAGAAAGGCGGGAGCTCTACGAGCAGTACTTC. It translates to CASSQERRELYEQYF.

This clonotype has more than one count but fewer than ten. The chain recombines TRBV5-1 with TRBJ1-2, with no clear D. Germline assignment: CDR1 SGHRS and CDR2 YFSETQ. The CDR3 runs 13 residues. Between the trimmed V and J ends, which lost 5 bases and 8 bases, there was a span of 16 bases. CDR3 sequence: CASREREGEGYTF. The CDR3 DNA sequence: TGCGCCAGCAGGGAAAGGGAAGGCGAAGGCTACACCTTC.

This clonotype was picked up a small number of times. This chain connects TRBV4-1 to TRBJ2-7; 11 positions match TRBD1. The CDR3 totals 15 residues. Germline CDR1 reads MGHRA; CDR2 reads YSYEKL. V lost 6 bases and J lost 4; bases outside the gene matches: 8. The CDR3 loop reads CASSSQDRGRYEQYF. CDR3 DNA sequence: TGCGCCAGCAGTTCGCAGGACAGGGGGCGATACGAGCAGTACTTC.

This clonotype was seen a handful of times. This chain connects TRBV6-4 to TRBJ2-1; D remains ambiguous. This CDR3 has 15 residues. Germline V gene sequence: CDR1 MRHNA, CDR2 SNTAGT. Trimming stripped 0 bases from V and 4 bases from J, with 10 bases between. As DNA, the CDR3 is TGTGCCAGCAGTGACTCACCGGAAGGGTACAATGAGCAGTTCTTC. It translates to CASSDSPEGYNEQFF.

CDR3 sequence: CASRGLADYEQYF. The CDR3 coding sequence is TGCGCCAGCAGGGGACTAGCGGACTACGAGCAGTACTTC. This chain connects TRBV5-1 to TRBJ2-7; 11 nucleotides agree with TRBD2. Germline CDR1 is SGHRS and CDR2 is YFSETQ. The CDR3 consists of 13 residues. V was clipped by 5 bases and J by 3 bases; unmatched bases: 1.

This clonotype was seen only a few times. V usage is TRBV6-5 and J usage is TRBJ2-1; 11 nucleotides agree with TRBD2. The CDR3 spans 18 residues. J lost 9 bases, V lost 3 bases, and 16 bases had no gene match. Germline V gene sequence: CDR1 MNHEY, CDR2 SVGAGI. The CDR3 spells CASSYRLAGGGGAIEQFF. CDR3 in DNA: TGTGCCAGCAGTTATAGGCTAGCGGGAGGTGGCGGGGCAATTGAGCAGTTCTTC.

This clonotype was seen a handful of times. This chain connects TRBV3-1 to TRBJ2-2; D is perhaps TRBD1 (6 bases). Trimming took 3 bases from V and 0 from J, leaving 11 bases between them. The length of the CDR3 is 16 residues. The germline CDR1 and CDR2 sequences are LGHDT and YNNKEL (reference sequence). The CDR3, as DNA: TGTGCCAGCAGCCACGCCGGGACACCGAACACCGGGGAGCTGTTTTTT. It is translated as CASSHAGTPNTGELFF.